This TCR beta chain was sequenced in a study of blood T cell repertoires in COVID-19. This clone was counted only a few times. Germline-derived CDR1 and CDR2 are MNHNS and SASEGT. The CDR3 is made up of 15 amino acids. V lost 3 bases to trimming and J lost 3 bases, with 14 bases between them. Only in-frame clones appear in the TCRdb table, and some are missing; sequencing was by immunoSEQ multiplex PCR. The sample includes 150,000 to 160,000 clones, more than 85% of them seen just once. The rearrangement joins TRBV6-1 to TRBJ1-2; D unresolved. The sequence derives from a woman in her 70s with acute or convalescent COVID-19. The sample comprised peripheral blood. The DNA for the CDR3 is TGTGCCAGCAGTGATATCTATGGTGCTCACTATGGCTACACCTTC. Amino acids: CASSDIYGAHYGYTF.